The 14 T cell receptor beta chains reported below all come from one sample, sequenced in a study of T cell repertoires in cytomegalovirus infection. Each CDR3 protein is one row after TCRdb ran MiXCR on the reads. Here the sample spans roughly 130,000 distinct CDR3 sequences, roughly 8.2% being singletons. The sequenced sample consisted of PBMCs. The receptors come from a human donor in good health (CMV status not recorded). Some clones in this sample may be carry-over from other donors' samples.

This sequence joins TRBV5-1 and TRBJ2-3, with D tentatively TRBD2 (5 bases). There are 14 residues in the CDR3. Germline CDR1 and CDR2: SGHRS and YFSETQ. The V end lost 4 bases, the J end lost 2 bases, and 11 bases lay between the germline ends. The CDR3: CASSNGGFTDTQYF. DNA of the CDR3: TGCGCCAGCAGCAACGGAGGCTTCACAGATACGCAGTATTTT.

This clonotype was observed at least ten times. The chain couples TRBV5-1 to TRBJ2-1; D unclear. V was pared by 2 bases and J by 5 bases, with 14 bases between. This CDR3 is built from 15 residues. Per the germline V gene, CDR1 is SGHRS and CDR2 is YFSETQ. The CDR3 spells CASSFEPGPNNEQFF. The DNA of the CDR3 is TGCGCCAGCAGCTTCGAACCGGGCCCAAACAATGAGCAGTTCTTC.

This clonotype was recorded a few times. CDR3 coding DNA: TGTGCCAGCAGTCTAGGACAGAAGATTATTAACACTGAAGCTTTCTTT. Translation: CASSLGQKIINTEAFF. This rearrangement joins TRBV12-3 or TRBV12-4 to TRBJ1-1; possibly TRBD1 for D (6 bases). The CDR3 is made up of 16 amino acids. The germline V and J ends were trimmed by 5 bases and 2 bases, with 18 bases remaining between them.

This clonotype was recorded a few times. The chain is built from TRBV20-1 and TRBJ2-3; D ambiguous. V shed 7 bases and J shed 0 bases, with 14 bases lying between them. The CDR3 covers 14 residues. CDR1 is DFQATT and CDR2 is SNEGSKA in the germline V gene (reference sequence). The CDR3 loop is CSGEGIGSTDTQYF. The CDR3 region has the DNA TGCAGTGGGGAAGGAATCGGTAGCACAGATACGCAGTATTTT.

In this sample, this clonotype turned up many times. The genes are TRBV2 and TRBJ1-1; 8 bases match TRBD1. The trim removed 4 bases at V and 8 bases at J, leaving 9 bases unmatched. CDR1 is SNHLY, CDR2 FYNNEI, per germline. The CDR3 is 14 residues long. The chain's CDR3 is CASSAQGASPEAFF. DNA of the CDR3: TGTGCCAGCAGTGCTCAGGGGGCGTCTCCCGAAGCTTTCTTT.

The table lists this clonotype with many counts. The chain has TRBV7-2 and TRBJ1-6; D perhaps matches TRBD1 (5 bases). Trimming stripped 7 bases from V and 8 bases from J, with 15 bases between. CDR1 is SGHTA, CDR2 FQGNSA, per germline. CDR3 length: 14 amino acids. The CDR3 loop is CASTADLGDSPLHF. The DNA of the CDR3 is TGTGCCAGCACCGCGGACTTAGGGGATTCACCCCTCCACTTT.

This sequence joins TRBV25-1 and TRBJ2-1; D possibly uses TRBD1 or TRBD2 (6 bases each). Germline V gene lookup returns CDR1 MGHDK and CDR2 SYGVNS. The V and J ends lost 3 bases and 5 bases respectively, with 11 bases between them. The CDR3 is made up of 14 amino acids. The CDR3 region is CASSDPGANNEQFF. The CDR3 nucleotides read TGTGCCAGCAGTGATCCGGGGGCGAACAATGAGCAGTTCTTC.

In its sample, this clonotype was seen many times. The V call is TRBV7-9, the J call TRBJ2-3, with D uncertain. The CDR3 is made up of 13 amino acids. The germline V and J ends were trimmed by 5 bases and 4 bases, with 10 bases remaining between them. Germline V gives CDR1 SEHNR, CDR2 FQNEAQ (reference sequence). CDR3 amino acids: CASSPEGADTQYF. CDR3 DNA sequence: TGTGCCAGCAGCCCTGAAGGTGCAGATACGCAGTATTTT.

This clonotype was observed at least ten times. CDR3 bases: TGTGCCAGCAGCGCGAGTGGACAGGGAGTTTATGGCTACACCTTC. Residues: CASSASGQGVYGYTF. This rearrangement joins TRBV7-2 to TRBJ1-2; 8 bases map to TRBD1. This CDR3 is 15 amino acids long. CDR1 is SGHTA, CDR2 FQGNSA, per germline. The trim removed 5 bases at V and 5 bases at J, leaving 10 bases unmatched.

This clonotype was observed many times. The chain combines TRBV20-1 with TRBJ2-7; 12 positions agree with TRBD2. The J segment lost 4 bases and the V segment lost 1 base, leaving 5 bases of the junction unmatched. CDR1 and CDR2 from the germline V gene are DFQATT and SNEGSKA (reference sequence). The CDR3 runs to 15 residues. The CDR3 region has the DNA TGCAGTGCTAGAGGAAGACTAGCGGGGGTTTACGAGCAGTACTTC. Its translation is CSARGRLAGVYEQYF.

This clonotype was picked up a small number of times. The junction departs from the called germline gene at one end, perhaps through a read error. This chain connects TRBV4-1 to TRBJ2-1; possibly TRBD2 for D (5 bases). CDR3 length: 18 residues. Germline CDR1 MGHRA, CDR2 YSYEKL. For the CDR3, the DNA is TGTGCCAGCAGCCAAGATAAAACGGACTCCCCGGGTCTTAATGAGCAGTTCTTC. Residues: CASSQDKTDSPGLNEQFF.

The sample holds many counts of this clonotype. The genes are TRBV12-3 or TRBV12-4 and TRBJ1-2; D not resolved. This CDR3 is built from 13 residues. Trimming cost V 5 bases and J 4 bases, with 11 bases left between them. The CDR3 region is CASSPRVSYGYTF. The DNA for the CDR3 is TGTGCCAGCAGTCCAAGGGTTAGCTATGGCTACACCTTC.

This clonotype was observed at least ten times. The gene calls are TRBV19 and TRBJ2-1; 8 bases agree with TRBD2. V lost 3 bases, J lost 9 bases, and 7 bases stayed unmatched. This CDR3 comprises 14 residues. Looked up from germline, CDR1 is LNHDA and CDR2 is SQIVND (reference sequence). The CDR3 sequence: CASSIHGGDGEQFF. CDR3 bases: TGTGCCAGTAGTATTCACGGGGGGGATGGTGAGCAGTTCTTC.

This clonotype occurred many times. The CDR3 nucleotides are TGTGCCAGCAGCTTAGAGAGATACGAGCAGTACTTC. Translated, it gives CASSLERYEQYF. The J gene is TRBJ2-7, the V gene TRBV7-2; D gene unclear. V lost 1 base and J 4 bases, leaving 5 bases between the germline ends. The V gene's germline CDR1 is SGHTA and CDR2 FQGNSA. The CDR3 totals 12 residues.